These 7 T cell receptor beta chains were sequenced from one sample in a study of response to subunit inactivated influenza vaccine. TCRdb recomputed calls from the RT-PCR reads with MiXCR, one row per CDR3 protein. In the table there are about 800,000 distinct CDR3 sequences, about 20% of which are singletons. The input for sequencing was PBMCs from blood, taken 4 to 6 days after vaccination. These receptor sequences come from a man aged 50-60 years who received an inactivated influenza vaccine.

In this sample, this clonotype turned up a few times. The J gene is TRBJ2-3, the V gene TRBV15, with TRBD1 matching 8 bases. J was trimmed by 1 base and V by 5 bases; bases with no gene match: 8. Germline-derived CDR1 and CDR2 are LNHNV and YYDKDF (reference sequence). CDR3 length: 16 amino acids. The CDR3 protein is CATSRRTGTGTDTQYF. In DNA, the CDR3 is TGTGCCACCAGCCGAAGGACAGGGACGGGCACAGATACGCAGTATTTT.

This clonotype has only a few counts. The V and J genes are TRBV2 and TRBJ2-7; no firm D call. The V gene's germline CDR1 is SNHLY and CDR2 FYNNEI. The CDR3 is 14 residues long. V was trimmed by 4 bases and J by 2 bases, leaving 12 bases between them. In DNA, the CDR3 is TGTGCCAGCAGTGCCTTGGCCGTGACCTACGAGCAGTACTTC. The encoded protein is CASSALAVTYEQYF.

Concerning this clonotype itself: Germline is not matched at one junction end, which may reflect a read error. The chain employs TRBV6-1 and TRBJ1-2; D remains ambiguous. The CDR3 runs 13 residues. CDR1 is MNHNS and CDR2 is SASEGT in the germline V gene. Here the CDR3 DNA reads TGCGCCAGCAGTGGAGGCAGCTACTATGGCTACACCTTC. It translates to CASSGGSYYGYTF.

There are a few counts of this clonotype. The rearrangement uses TRBV7-6 and TRBJ2-2; the D gene could be TRBD1 or TRBD2 (5 bases each). The germline V gene has CDR1 SGHVS and CDR2 FNYEAQ. The CDR3 sequence is 14 residues long. The ends were cut back, 5 bases at V and 6 bases at J, with 13 bases in the middle. CDR3 protein: CASSPLLGPGELFF. CDR3 nucleotide sequence: TGTGCCAGCAGCCCCTTGTTGGGACCCGGGGAGCTGTTTTTT. Combining the CDR3 with reference TRBV7-6 and TRBJ2-2 gives the whole variable domain GAGVSQSPRYKVTKRGQDVALRCDPISGHVSLYWYRQALGQGPEFLTYFNYEAQQDKSGLPNDRFSAERPEGSISTLTIQRTEQRDSAMYRCASSPLLGPGELFFGEGSRLTVL.

This clonotype was detected a few times. J is TRBJ2-7 and V is TRBV6-5, with D maybe TRBD1 (6 bases). The germline V and J ends were trimmed by 0 bases and 5 bases, with 14 bases remaining between them. CDR1 and CDR2 (germline): MNHEY, SVGAGI. CDR3 size: 15 residues. CDR3 nucleotides: TGTGCCAGCAGTTACTCGACACGGGACATTGACGAGCAGTACTTC. Its protein is CASSYSTRDIDEQYF.

This clonotype was detected many times. The CDR3 DNA follows: TGTGCCAGCAGCCTTAACCCGTGGGGGAGGGATTCACCCCTCCACTTT. Translated, it gives CASSLNPWGRDSPLHF. The gene calls are TRBV7-2 and TRBJ1-6; a weak D match, TRBD1 (5 bases). Per the germline V gene, CDR1 is SGHTA and CDR2 is FQGNSA. The CDR3 loop spans 16 amino acids. Between the trimmed V and J ends, which lost 5 bases and 8 bases, there was a span of 19 bases. Based on the CDR3 plus reference TRBV7-2 and TRBJ1-6, the full variable domain is GAGVSQSPSNKVTEKGKDVELRCDPISGHTALYWYRQSLGQGLEFLIYFQGNSAPDKSGLPSDRFSAERTGGSVSTLTIQRTQQEDSAVYLCASSLNPWGRDSPLHFGNGTRLTVT.

There are many counts of this clonotype. V is TRBV12-3 or TRBV12-4 and J is TRBJ2-1, with TRBD1 matching 7 bases. There are 15 residues in the CDR3. J gave up 5 bases and V 5 bases, and 9 bases lay outside the gene matches. CDR3 DNA sequence: TGTGCCAGCAGTCCAAGACAGGGTTTCGACAATGAGCAGTTCTTC. This codes for CASSPRQGFDNEQFF.